This paragraph covers one T cell receptor beta chain sequence. Its target is not known. A multiplex PCR was run with 60 Vbeta primers and 13 Jbeta primers. Generated by immunoSEQ multiplex PCR, the TCRdb table keeps only in-frame clones and is missing some. The table has about 200,000 clones, about 80% seen once. The data belong to a study of cytomegalovirus exposure and HLA in healthy donors. General study findings and limits: Compared with the roughly 700-donor mean, an Asian-associated ancestry cluster reportedly had fewer N-insertions, according to a later analysis. In an earlier analysis, in some 540 donors, most V segments appeared productive either ~90% or ~30% of the time.

Germline-derived CDR1 and CDR2 are MGHRA and YSYEKL. This CDR3 is 14 amino acids long. The ends were cut back, 5 bases at V and 4 bases at J, with 14 bases in the middle. This TCR was sampled from a man aged 25-40 years in good health and CMV-seronegative. This chain connects TRBV4-1 to TRBJ1-2, with D possibly matching TRBD1 (6 bases). The source material was PBMCs. CDR3 protein: CASSEGVTGYGYTF. CDR3 sequence (DNA): TGCGCCAGCAGCGAAGGTGTGACAGGCTATGGCTACACCTTC.